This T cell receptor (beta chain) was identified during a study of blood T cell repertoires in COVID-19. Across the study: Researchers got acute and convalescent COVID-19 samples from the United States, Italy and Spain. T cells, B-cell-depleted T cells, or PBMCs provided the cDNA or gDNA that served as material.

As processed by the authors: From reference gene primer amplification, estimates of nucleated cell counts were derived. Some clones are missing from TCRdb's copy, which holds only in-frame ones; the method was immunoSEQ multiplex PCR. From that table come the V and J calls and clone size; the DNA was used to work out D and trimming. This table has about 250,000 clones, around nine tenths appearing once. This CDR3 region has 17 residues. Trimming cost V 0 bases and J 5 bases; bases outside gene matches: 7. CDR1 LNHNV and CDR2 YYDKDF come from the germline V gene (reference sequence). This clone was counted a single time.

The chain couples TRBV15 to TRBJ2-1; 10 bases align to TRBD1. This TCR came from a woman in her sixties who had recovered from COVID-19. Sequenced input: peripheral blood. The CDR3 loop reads CATSREGPGTGDNEQFF. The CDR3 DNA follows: TGTGCCACCAGCAGAGAAGGGCCCGGGACAGGGGACAATGAGCAGTTCTTC. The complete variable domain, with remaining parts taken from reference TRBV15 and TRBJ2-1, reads DAMVIQNPRYQVTQFGKPVTLSCSQTLNHNVMYWYQQKSSQAPKLLFHYYDKDFNNEADTPDNFQSRRPNTSFCFLDIRSPGLGDTAMYLCATSREGPGTGDNEQFFGPGTRLTVL.